This T cell receptor (beta chain) was recorded in a study of sequential checkpoint blockade in melanoma. Study-level information: Randomization was 1:1 between first-line nivolumab→ipilimumab and ipilimumab→nivolumab.

Sample treatment: randomized to nivolumab then ipilimumab (arm A) or the reverse (arm B). DNA-damaging chemotherapy had not been given to any patient beforehand. Sorted cells were live CD3+CD8+, lacking CD19 and CD56, from PBMCs. The method was immunoSEQ multiplex PCR; TCRdb's version includes in-frame clones alone and lacks a portion of them. The sample consists of fewer than 25,000 clones, approximately 71% of them appearing once. This clone was counted a few times. Sequenced here: CD8+ T cells sorted from blood (inferred from file names), sampled from a patient given nivolumab and ipilimumab in sequence. The clonotype was recovered from a human donor with melanoma.

The CDR3 loop is CASKEAGNTEAFF. DNA of the CDR3: TGTGCCAGCAAGGAGGCGGGGAACACTGAAGCTTTCTTT. J is TRBJ1-1 and V is TRBV6-5; D not certain. Germline assignment: CDR1 MNHEY and CDR2 SVGAGI. The CDR3 is made up of 13 amino acids. Trimming pared 7 bases from V and 1 base from J, leaving 10 bases between.